This is a list of T cell receptor beta chains from one sample in a study of blood T cell repertoires in COVID-19. Data came from immunoSEQ multiplex PCR; TCRdb stores just in-frame clones and leaves some out. The table records about 150,000 clones, around 84% of them present only once. The material sequenced was peripheral blood. Receptors were obtained from a woman in her forties or fifties with acute or convalescent COVID-19. Each CDR3 is given with its conserved first and last residue. D genes are given only for firm matches. The size entry is marked missing in some rows and otherwise reads once, few, many or a size class.

d_gene: NA
v_gene: TRBV6-2/TRBV6-3
j_gene: TRBJ2-2
len: 16
abundance: NA
CDR3aa: CASSYSGGAYTGELFF
CDR3nt: TGTGCCAGCAGTTACTCGGGCGGGGCGTACACCGGGGAGCTGTTTTTT

d_gene: NA
v_gene: TRBV9
j_gene: TRBJ2-1
len: 12
abundance: NA
CDR3aa: CASSEEGRVQFF
CDR3nt: TGTGCCAGCAGCGAAGAAGGCAGGGTTCAGTTCTTC

d_gene: TRBD1
v_gene: TRBV5-8
j_gene: TRBJ2-1
len: 15
abundance: NA
CDR3aa: CASSLGDRDLNEQFF
CDR3nt: TGTGCCAGCAGCTTGGGGGACAGGGACCTAAATGAGCAGTTCTTC

d_gene: NA
v_gene: TRBV7-2
j_gene: TRBJ1-4
len: 15
abundance: NA
CDR3aa: CASSFGVTGGEKLFF
CDR3nt: TGTGCCAGCAGCTTTGGGGTGACAGGCGGGGAAAAACTGTTTTTT

d_gene: TRBD1
v_gene: TRBV19
j_gene: TRBJ2-7
len: 15
abundance: NA
CDR3aa: CASSTHGTASYEQYF
CDR3nt: TGTGCCAGTAGTACCCACGGGACAGCCTCCTACGAGCAGTACTTC

d_gene: TRBD2
v_gene: TRBV7-9
j_gene: TRBJ2-7
len: 14
abundance: NA
CDR3aa: CASSFPGLSSEQYF
CDR3nt: TGTGCCAGCAGCTTCCCGGGACTATCCTCCGAGCAGTACTTC

d_gene: NA
v_gene: TRBV9
j_gene: TRBJ2-5
len: 18
abundance: NA
CDR3aa: CASSVVPARGAGRETQYF
CDR3nt: TGTGCCAGCAGCGTAGTCCCGGCGCGGGGAGCTGGGCGAGAGACCCAGTACTTC

d_gene: TRBD1
v_gene: TRBV30
j_gene: TRBJ1-1
len: 15
abundance: NA
CDR3aa: CAWSQQTGARTEAFF
CDR3nt: TGTGCCTGGAGCCAACAGACAGGGGCTAGAACTGAAGCTTTCTTT

d_gene: NA
v_gene: TRBV1
j_gene: TRBJ2-7
len: 11
abundance: NA
CDR3aa: CTSSLFLEQYF
CDR3nt: TGCACCAGCAGCCTTTTCCTCGAGCAGTACTTC

d_gene: NA
v_gene: TRBV7-9
j_gene: TRBJ2-4
len: 15
abundance: once
CDR3aa: CASRALGTAENIQYF
CDR3nt: TGTGCCAGCAGAGCGCTTGGAACGGCGGAAAACATTCAGTACTTC

d_gene: TRBD1
v_gene: TRBV2
j_gene: TRBJ1-2
len: 15
abundance: NA
CDR3aa: CASSEAWTGLKGYTF
CDR3nt: TGTGCCAGCAGTGAAGCCTGGACAGGGCTTAAGGGCTACACCTTC

d_gene: TRBD2
v_gene: TRBV10-2
j_gene: TRBJ2-5
len: 15
abundance: NA
CDR3aa: CASREGLAGEETQYF
CDR3nt: TGCGCCAGCAGGGAAGGACTAGCGGGGGAAGAGACCCAGTACTTC

d_gene: TRBD1
v_gene: TRBV7-2
j_gene: TRBJ1-5
len: 17
abundance: NA
CDR3aa: CASSSSGTVVSNQPQHF
CDR3nt: TGTGCCAGCAGCTCATCCGGGACAGTAGTTAGCAATCAGCCCCAGCATTTT

d_gene: TRBD1
v_gene: TRBV4-3
j_gene: TRBJ1-2
len: 19
abundance: NA
CDR3aa: CASSQQGTGDLTYGYGYTF
CDR3nt: TGCGCCAGCAGCCAACAGGGGACAGGGGACTTGACCTACGGCTATGGCTACACCTTC

d_gene: TRBD2
v_gene: TRBV6-2/TRBV6-3
j_gene: TRBJ2-7
len: 15
abundance: NA
CDR3aa: CASSAPGLAAFEQYF
CDR3nt: TGTGCCAGCAGCGCACCGGGACTAGCGGCGTTCGAGCAGTACTTC

d_gene: NA
v_gene: TRBV2
j_gene: TRBJ1-2
len: 14
abundance: NA
CDR3aa: CASSDTGGLYGYTF
CDR3nt: TGTGCCAGCAGTGATACGGGGGGGCTCTATGGCTACACCTTC

d_gene: NA
v_gene: TRBV5-1
j_gene: TRBJ1-3
len: 15
abundance: NA
CDR3aa: CASSTIGAAGNTIYF
CDR3nt: TGCGCCAGCAGCACGATTGGGGCCGCGGGAAACACCATATATTTT

d_gene: NA
v_gene: TRBV7-9
j_gene: TRBJ1-1
len: 14
abundance: NA
CDR3aa: CASSPGGVNTEAFF
CDR3nt: TGTGCCAGCAGCCCGGGTGGCGTGAACACTGAAGCTTTCTTT

d_gene: NA
v_gene: TRBV7-2
j_gene: TRBJ2-1
len: 13
abundance: NA
CDR3aa: CASSLPGSDEQFF
CDR3nt: TGTGCCAGCAGTCTTCCGGGGTCCGATGAGCAGTTCTTC

d_gene: TRBD2
v_gene: TRBV14
j_gene: TRBJ2-1
len: 12
abundance: few
CDR3aa: CASSRGLATQFF
CDR3nt: TGTGCCAGCAGTCGCGGACTAGCGACGCAGTTCTTC

d_gene: NA
v_gene: TRBV4-2
j_gene: TRBJ1-1
len: 17
abundance: NA
CDR3aa: CASSQGLAEYMNTEAFF
CDR3nt: TGTGCCAGCAGCCAAGGTTTGGCAGAATACATGAACACTGAAGCTTTCTTT

d_gene: NA
v_gene: TRBV10-3
j_gene: TRBJ1-5
len: 15
abundance: NA
CDR3aa: CAISPSGRGDQPQHF
CDR3nt: TGTGCCATCAGTCCCTCCGGGAGGGGTGATCAGCCCCAGCATTTT

d_gene: NA
v_gene: TRBV12-3/TRBV12-4
j_gene: TRBJ2-5
len: 13
abundance: NA
CDR3aa: CASSTVLRETQYF
CDR3nt: TGTGCCAGCAGTACGGTTCTACGGGAGACCCAGTACTTC

d_gene: TRBD2
v_gene: TRBV27
j_gene: TRBJ2-7
len: 13
abundance: NA
CDR3aa: CASSLGGGDEQYF
CDR3nt: TGTGCCAGCAGTTTAGGTGGGGGGGACGAGCAGTACTTC

d_gene: NA
v_gene: TRBV29-1
j_gene: TRBJ2-5
len: 11
abundance: NA
CDR3aa: CSVRGKETQYF
CDR3nt: TGCAGCGTTCGAGGGAAAGAGACCCAGTACTTC

d_gene: NA
v_gene: TRBV27
j_gene: TRBJ1-1
len: 14
abundance: NA
CDR3aa: CASSSPGWNTEAFF
CDR3nt: TGTGCCAGCAGTAGTCCGGGATGGAACACTGAAGCTTTCTTT

d_gene: TRBD2
v_gene: TRBV5-8
j_gene: TRBJ2-3
len: 14
abundance: NA
CDR3aa: CASSLGAGTDTQYF
CDR3nt: TGTGCCAGCAGCTTGGGAGCGGGGACAGATACGCAGTATTTT

d_gene: TRBD1
v_gene: TRBV6-5
j_gene: TRBJ2-1
len: 16
abundance: NA
CDR3aa: CASSYRTGTGVNEQFF
CDR3nt: TGTGCCAGCAGTTACCGGACCGGGACAGGGGTCAATGAGCAGTTCTTC

d_gene: TRBD1
v_gene: TRBV10-3
j_gene: TRBJ2-7
len: 15
abundance: NA
CDR3aa: CAISERQGVSYEQYF
CDR3nt: TGTGCCATCAGTGAACGACAGGGGGTCTCCTACGAGCAGTACTTC

d_gene: NA
v_gene: TRBV7-2
j_gene: TRBJ2-7
len: 15
abundance: NA
CDR3aa: CASSLETVRVSEQYF
CDR3nt: TGTGCCAGCAGCTTAGAGACAGTACGGGTCTCGGAGCAGTACTTC

d_gene: NA
v_gene: TRBV28
j_gene: TRBJ1-1
len: 14
abundance: once
CDR3aa: CASRPGSMNTEAFF
CDR3nt: TGTGCCAGCAGGCCAGGAAGTATGAACACTGAAGCTTTCTTT

d_gene: NA
v_gene: TRBV18
j_gene: TRBJ1-1
len: 15
abundance: NA
CDR3aa: CASVSQGLDTTEAFF
CDR3nt: TGTGCCAGCGTCAGCCAGGGACTTGATACCACTGAAGCTTTCTTT

d_gene: NA
v_gene: TRBV7-9
j_gene: TRBJ1-2
len: 13
abundance: NA
CDR3aa: CASSLDRAIGYTF
CDR3nt: TGTGCCAGCAGCTTAGACAGGGCCATTGGCTACACCTTC

d_gene: NA
v_gene: TRBV27
j_gene: TRBJ1-2
len: 14
abundance: NA
CDR3aa: CASSPRTAPYGYTF
CDR3nt: TGTGCCAGCAGTCCCCGGACAGCCCCCTATGGCTACACCTTC

d_gene: TRBD2
v_gene: TRBV18
j_gene: TRBJ2-5
len: 15
abundance: NA
CDR3aa: CASSPLRGGKETQYF
CDR3nt: TGTGCCAGCTCACCATTACGCGGGGGGAAAGAGACCCAGTACTTC

d_gene: NA
v_gene: TRBV6-5
j_gene: TRBJ1-5
len: 13
abundance: NA
CDR3aa: CATTNPGNQPQHF
CDR3nt: TGTGCCACGACAAATCCGGGCAATCAGCCCCAGCATTTT

d_gene: NA
v_gene: TRBV27
j_gene: TRBJ1-4
len: 15
abundance: NA
CDR3aa: CASSFSQGAGEKLFF
CDR3nt: TGTGCCAGCAGTTTTTCACAGGGAGCGGGAGAAAAACTGTTTTTT

d_gene: NA
v_gene: TRBV4-2
j_gene: TRBJ2-6
len: 16
abundance: NA
CDR3aa: CASSQEKRSGANVLTF
CDR3nt: TGTGCCAGCAGCCAAGAAAAGCGCTCTGGGGCCAACGTCCTGACTTTC

d_gene: NA
v_gene: TRBV3-1/TRBV3-2
j_gene: TRBJ2-3
len: 13
abundance: once
CDR3aa: CASSQMGSHTQYF
CDR3nt: TGTGCCAGCAGCCAAATGGGCAGCCACACGCAGTATTTT

d_gene: TRBD2
v_gene: TRBV6-6
j_gene: TRBJ2-3
len: 14
abundance: once
CDR3aa: CASSDTLPREGQYF
CDR3nt: TGTGCCAGCAGTGATACCCTACCCCGGGAGGGGCAGTATTTT

d_gene: NA
v_gene: TRBV29-1
j_gene: TRBJ1-3
len: 12
abundance: NA
CDR3aa: CSAGRDGNTIYF
CDR3nt: TGCAGCGCTGGACGGGATGGAAACACCATATATTTT

d_gene: TRBD2
v_gene: TRBV13
j_gene: TRBJ2-7
len: 18
abundance: once
CDR3aa: CASSLSISGLAGTYEQYF
CDR3nt: TGTGCCAGCAGCTTATCTATTTCCGGACTAGCGGGGACGTACGAGCAGTACTTC

d_gene: NA
v_gene: TRBV7-2
j_gene: TRBJ2-1
len: 13
abundance: NA
CDR3aa: CASKTGGVNEQFF
CDR3nt: TGTGCCAGCAAAACAGGGGGGGTTAATGAGCAGTTCTTC

d_gene: TRBD1
v_gene: TRBV24-1
j_gene: TRBJ1-2
len: 13
abundance: many
CDR3aa: CATSDRQGEGYTF
CDR3nt: TGTGCCACCAGTGATCGGCAGGGGGAAGGCTACACCTTC

d_gene: TRBD2
v_gene: TRBV24-1
j_gene: TRBJ2-3
len: 15
abundance: NA
CDR3aa: CATSDGLADTDTQYF
CDR3nt: TGTGCCACCAGTGACGGACTAGCGGACACAGATACGCAGTATTTT

d_gene: NA
v_gene: TRBV29-1
j_gene: TRBJ1-1
len: 14
abundance: once
CDR3aa: CSVEERGGRTEAFF
CDR3nt: TGCAGCGTTGAAGAGCGGGGAGGTCGGACTGAAGCTTTCTTT

d_gene: NA
v_gene: TRBV5-6
j_gene: TRBJ2-3
len: 14
abundance: once
CDR3aa: CASSSSGVPDTQYF
CDR3nt: TGTGCCAGCAGCTCCTCGGGGGTTCCAGATACGCAGTATTTT

d_gene: TRBD1
v_gene: TRBV10-2
j_gene: TRBJ1-2
len: 16
abundance: NA
CDR3aa: CASSEGTASEFGGYTF
CDR3nt: TGCGCCAGCAGTGAGGGGACAGCCTCAGAGTTCGGAGGCTACACCTTC

d_gene: TRBD1
v_gene: TRBV5-1
j_gene: TRBJ1-1
len: 16
abundance: NA
CDR3aa: CASSLSGGTLNTEAFF
CDR3nt: TGCGCCAGCAGCTTGTCAGGGGGCACCCTGAACACTGAAGCTTTCTTT

d_gene: NA
v_gene: TRBV12-3/TRBV12-4
j_gene: TRBJ2-3
len: 12
abundance: NA
CDR3aa: CASRSVTDTQYF
CDR3nt: TGTGCCAGCAGGTCTGTAACAGATACGCAGTATTTT

d_gene: NA
v_gene: TRBV19
j_gene: TRBJ1-3
len: 16
abundance: NA
CDR3aa: CASSIRGGITGNTIYF
CDR3nt: TGTGCCAGTAGTATTCGCGGAGGGATAACTGGAAACACCATATATTTT

d_gene: NA
v_gene: TRBV7-2
j_gene: TRBJ1-4
len: 15
abundance: NA
CDR3aa: CASSLGAATNEKLFF
CDR3nt: TGTGCCAGCAGCTTAGGAGCTGCAACTAATGAAAAACTGTTTTTT

d_gene: NA
v_gene: TRBV2
j_gene: TRBJ1-5
len: 13
abundance: NA
CDR3aa: CASSGGGNQPQHF
CDR3nt: TGTGCCAGCAGTGGCGGTGGCAATCAGCCCCAGCATTTT

d_gene: TRBD1
v_gene: TRBV6-1
j_gene: TRBJ2-5
len: 16
abundance: NA
CDR3aa: CASSEPGQGDKETQYF
CDR3nt: TGTGCCAGCAGTGAGCCGGGACAGGGGGACAAAGAGACCCAGTACTTC

d_gene: TRBD2
v_gene: TRBV9
j_gene: TRBJ2-3
len: 16
abundance: NA
CDR3aa: CASSVVSSGVTDTQYF
CDR3nt: TGTGCCAGCAGCGTAGTTTCTAGCGGGGTGACAGATACGCAGTATTTT

d_gene: NA
v_gene: TRBV9
j_gene: TRBJ2-3
len: 16
abundance: NA
CDR3aa: CASSEEDSFFTDTQYF
CDR3nt: TGTGCCAGCAGCGAAGAGGACAGCTTTTTCACAGATACGCAGTATTTT

d_gene: NA
v_gene: TRBV7-3
j_gene: TRBJ2-1
len: 16
abundance: NA
CDR3aa: CASSSPMSGEADEQFF
CDR3nt: TGTGCCAGCAGCTCCCCCATGAGTGGTGAGGCCGATGAGCAGTTCTTC

d_gene: NA
v_gene: TRBV7-9
j_gene: TRBJ1-4
len: 14
abundance: NA
CDR3aa: CASSLGGLGEKLFF
CDR3nt: TGTGCCAGCAGCTTAGGAGGTTTAGGTGAAAAACTGTTTTTT

d_gene: NA
v_gene: TRBV7-9
j_gene: TRBJ1-1
len: 14
abundance: NA
CDR3aa: CASINRGWEGEAFF
CDR3nt: TGTGCCAGCATCAACCGGGGGTGGGAGGGTGAAGCTTTCTTT

d_gene: TRBD1
v_gene: TRBV4-1
j_gene: TRBJ2-3
len: 15
abundance: once
CDR3aa: CASSQGQGEGDTQYF
CDR3nt: TGCGCCAGCAGCCAAGGACAGGGGGAGGGAGATACGCAGTATTTT